This passage covers 16 T cell receptor beta chains from one sample sequenced in a study of tumor-infiltrating lymphocytes in primary liver carcinoma. The researchers produced TCR beta cDNA from around 0.5 ug total RNA with a constant-region primer. Slightly modified ARM-PCR, run as three nested multiplex PCR rounds, produced the TCR beta libraries. The opening two PCR rounds, approximately 10 cycles each, paired TRBV1-TRBV30 forward primers with a C-beta reverse primer. TCRdb reanalysed the multiplex PCR reads using MiXCR and keeps one entry per CDR3 protein. The profile covers 300,000 to 350,000 distinct CDR3 sequences, with 65% appearing a single time and about 6% taken by the ten largest. Germline DNA was also extracted, and blood RNA was taken from unsorted whole blood. Sequencing was performed on peripheral blood. The receptors shown here come from a man between 35 and 55 years old with primary liver carcinoma and hepatitis B virus infection.

CDR3 in amino acids: CASSTGLASNEQFF. Here the CDR3 DNA reads TGTGCCAGCAGCACGGGACTAGCGTCCAATGAGCAGTTCTTC. This chain joins TRBV7-9 and TRBJ2-1, with 10 bases lining up with TRBD2. In germline, CDR1 is SEHNR, CDR2 FQNEAQ (reference sequence). The CDR3 has 14 residues. The ends lost 5 bases at V and 6 bases at J; junction bases unmatched: 4.

In the case of this clonotype: One end of the junction is discordant with germline, which a read error may explain. The rearrangement uses TRBV4-1 and TRBJ2-5; unclear D gene. The CDR3 covers 16 residues. Germline values: CDR1 MGHRA, CDR2 YSYEKL. CDR3 protein: CASSQANLGFQEAQYF. The CDR3 bases are TGCGCCAGCAGCCAAGCTAATCTCGGATTCCAAGAGGCCCAGTACTTC.

This clonotype showed up just once. A much larger clone is a single base away; this may be a read error. This chain joins TRBV6-2 or TRBV6-3 and TRBJ2-1; TRBD2 matches at 7 bases. Germline V gene lookup returns CDR1 MNHEY and CDR2 SVGEGT. The CDR3 is made up of 16 amino acids. CDR3 sequence reads: CASSFQAGYSYDEQFF. CDR3 in DNA: TGTGCCAGCAGTTTTCAAGCGGGATATAGCTACGATGAGCAGTTCTTC.

The chain is built from TRBV11-2 and TRBJ2-3, with a weak D call TRBD2 (6 bases). V was pared by 5 bases and J by 1 base, with 22 bases between. This CDR3 contains 18 residues. Germline V lookup: CDR1 SGHAT, CDR2 FQNNGV. The DNA for the CDR3 is TGTGCCAGCAGCGGGCGGCGGGACCCTAGCTATCGCACAGATACGCAGTATTTT. Translating it yields CASSGRRDPSYRTDTQYF.

This clonotype was found once. One end of the junction varies from germline; a read error may be responsible. The chain combines TRBV11-2 with TRBJ2-5; D might be TRBD2 (6 bases). Germline-derived CDR1 and CDR2 are SGHAT and FQNNGV. This CDR3 has 17 residues. The CDR3, as DNA: TGTGCCAGCAGAACCTTCCGGAGCGGGTCATACCAAGAGACCCTGTACTTC. Its protein is CASRTFRSGSYQETLYF.

Remarks on this clonotype: At one of its ends the junction is not consistent with the germline gene, which may arise from a read error. This chain joins TRBV11-2 and TRBJ2-1; D is ambiguous. The CDR3 has 15 amino acids. Germline CDR1 SGHAT, CDR2 FQNNGV. DNA of the CDR3: TGTGCCAGCAGCATGTCTGGTCTAGGGCCCAATGAGCAGTTTTTC. Its protein is CASSMSGLGPNEQFF.

In regard to this clonotype: With a much larger clone just one base away, this may be a read error. The V and J genes are TRBV4-3 and TRBJ1-1, with D maybe TRBD1 (5 bases). Deletions cut 1 base from V and 4 bases from J, with 13 bases between. Germline lookup yields CDR1 LGHNA and CDR2 YSLEER. The CDR3 totals 15 residues. The CDR3 spells CASSQGARESTEAFF. In DNA form, the CDR3 reads TGCGCCAGCAGCCAAGGGGCCAGGGAAAGCACTGAAGCTTTCTTT.

Concerning this clonotype itself: Likely a read error: the CDR3 ends without its conserved phenylalanine or tryptophan. The chain carries TRBV4-1 and TRBJ2-4, with 8 nucleotides matching TRBD1. Unmatched junction bases numbered 6, after V lost 0 bases and J lost 8 bases. Per the germline V gene, CDR1 is MGHRA and CDR2 is YSYEKL. The CDR3 is 15 amino acids. In DNA form, the CDR3 reads TGCGCCAGCAGCCAAGACCCAGGGGGCATGGACATTCAGTACTTA. It translates to CASSQDPGGMDIQYL.

This chain connects TRBV4-2 to TRBJ2-7, with D maybe TRBD2 (5 bases). There are 16 residues in the CDR3. V dropped 9 bases and J dropped 4 bases, with 25 bases sitting between them. The germline CDR1 and CDR2 sequences are LGHNA and YNFKEQ. The CDR3 region is CARGQGLSDFTYEQYF. Here the CDR3 DNA reads TGTGCCAGAGGCCAAGGGCTTAGCGACTTTACGTACGAGCAGTACTTC.

CDR3 amino acids: CASGGTSGITDTQYF. The CDR3 nucleotides read TGTGCCAGCGGGGGGACTAGCGGGATCACAGATACGCAGTATTTT. The rearrangement uses TRBV2 and TRBJ2-3; TRBD2 agrees at 13 bases. Trimming took 8 bases from V and 2 from J; bases not matched to a gene: 4. The CDR3 contains 15 residues. In germline, CDR1 is SNHLY, CDR2 FYNNEI.

This clonotype was counted at least ten times. V is TRBV12-3 or TRBV12-4 and J is TRBJ1-2; D is perhaps TRBD1 (5 bases). The V end lost 4 bases, the J end lost 6 bases, and 9 bases lay between the germline ends. CDR3 size: 12 residues. The DNA for the CDR3 is TGTGCCAGCAGTTCCGCAGGGAATGGCTACACCTTC. As protein: CASSSAGNGYTF.

V gene TRBV18 combines with J gene TRBJ1-3; the D gene is possibly TRBD1 (6 bases). The germline gives CDR1 KGHSH, CDR2 LQKENI. Trimming left V 7 bases short and J 1 base short, with 11 bases between. The CDR3 spans 14 residues. The CDR3 region has the DNA TGTGCCAGCTTACGGACAGAGTCTGGAAACACCATATATTTT. This codes for CASLRTESGNTIYF.

This clonotype was found a few times. CDR3 sequence reads: CASSEPGNTGELFF. DNA of the CDR3: TGTGCCAGCAGCGAACCCGGGAACACCGGGGAGCTGTTTTTT. The chain combines TRBV6-1 with TRBJ2-2, with unresolved D. The CDR3 contains 14 residues. Per germline, CDR1 MNHNS and CDR2 SASEGT. The V and J ends lost 6 bases and 1 base respectively, with 9 bases between them.

A note on this clonotype: A read error may explain this, as a much larger clone is one base away. V and J are TRBV4-2 and TRBJ1-6, with TRBD1 matching 8 bases. Germline V gene sequence: CDR1 LGHNA, CDR2 YNFKEQ. This CDR3 region has 15 residues. CDR3 protein: CTSSHMTGDRPPLHF. The CDR3 DNA reads as TGTACCAGCAGCCACATGACAGGGGATCGGCCACCCCTCCACTTT.

Of note for this clonotype: The junction departs from the called germline gene at one end, perhaps through a read error. V gene TRBV11-2 combines with J gene TRBJ2-3; D remains ambiguous. The CDR3 is 14 residues long. Germline V gene data show CDR1 as SGHAT and CDR2 as FQNNGV. The CDR3 DNA is TGTGCTAGCAGTATAAGCGTAGGCGCAGATACGCAGTATTTT. Translation gives CASSISVGADTQYF.

As for this clonotype: This may be a read error: a much more frequent sequence differs by one nucleotide. V and J are TRBV12-3 or TRBV12-4 and TRBJ2-1, with TRBD2 matching 9 bases. The V gene end was trimmed by 6 bases and the J gene end by 10 bases; junction bases not matched to a gene: 7. The CDR3 totals 13 residues. CDR3 coding DNA: TGTGCCAGCAGGGGATCGGGACTAGCAGAGCAGTTCTTC. Translating it yields CASRGSGLAEQFF.